These 3 T cell receptor beta chains were sequenced from one sample in a study of T cells in Graves' hyperthyroidism and ophthalmopathy. Researchers took RNA transcripts and amplified the TCR beta CDR3 regions from them. Primed by the HTBI set, a first-round RT-PCR was run on the TCR CDR3. TCRdb itself ran the multiplex PCR reads through MiXCR, one entry per CDR3 protein. The data show 390,000 or so distinct CDR3 sequences, roughly 14% seen once. The sequencing sample was made of blood. The receptors come from a man aged 18-30 years with Graves' ophthalmopathy.

The table lists this clonotype with a few counts. The V gene is TRBV13, the J gene TRBJ2-7; 8 bases agree with TRBD2. This CDR3 has 15 amino acids. The V gene end was trimmed by 3 bases and the J gene end by 3 bases; junction bases not matched to a gene: 7. CDR1 PRHDT and CDR2 FYEKMQ come from the germline V gene (reference sequence). The CDR3 nucleotides read TGTGCCAGCAGCTTTAATCCTAGCGGGCACTACGAGCAGTACTTC. Translating gives CASSFNPSGHYEQYF.

About this clonotype: A single base separates this from a much larger clone, so it may be a read error. V usage is TRBV19 and J usage is TRBJ1-5; D gene unclear. Trimming shortened V by 3 bases and J by 4 bases, and 7 bases separated the two germline ends. The germline CDR1 and CDR2 sequences are LNHDA and SQIVND (reference sequence). This CDR3 is built from 13 residues. CDR3 protein: CASSIGRNQPQHF. The CDR3 DNA follows: TGTGCCAGTAGTATTGGCAGGAATCAGCCCCAGCATTTT.

V is TRBV6-2 or TRBV6-3 and J is TRBJ2-6; possible D gene TRBD2, 5 bases. Germline lookup yields CDR1 MNHEY and CDR2 SVGEGT. This CDR3 is 15 amino acids long. Trimming pared 2 bases from V and 0 bases from J, leaving 5 bases between. CDR3 nucleotides: TGTGCCAGCAGTTACGGGAGCTCTGGGGCCAACGTCCTGACTTTC. As protein: CASSYGSSGANVLTF.